This T cell receptor (beta chain) was identified in a study of cytomegalovirus exposure and HLA in healthy donors. Study overall: Both the 95 to 150 validation repertoires and the approximately 640 first-cohort repertoires used the same platform, as reported by a later analysis. Findings and limits, study-wide: Subsequent analysis revealed that first-cohort TCR clusters tended to co-occur in the 95 to 150 validation repertoires. Cytomegalovirus-associated TCR beta chains were listed, numbering 150 to 200.

The protocol was immunoSEQ multiplex PCR, while the TCRdb copy is restricted to in-frame clones and leaves out a portion. Among around 300,000 clones listed, around 87% were seen once. About this clone: Its antigen is undetermined.

The material sequenced was PBMCs. The origin of this receptor is a woman aged 18-30 years in good health and CMV-seronegative.

As DNA, the CDR3 is TGTGCCAGCAGTTACTCCAGCGGGAGAGCCAAAAACATTCAGTACTTC. This encodes CASSYSSGRAKNIQYF. The chain couples TRBV6-5 to TRBJ2-4, with 8 bases lining up with TRBD2. The CDR3 consists of 16 residues. Losses at the gene ends were 0 bases for V and 0 bases for J; bases not matched to a gene: 1. CDR1 is MNHEY, CDR2 SVGAGI, per germline.